This record concerns one T cell receptor beta chain sequence. Its antigen target is currently unknown. Lacking the conserved final phenylalanine or tryptophan, this CDR3 likely reflects a read error. The method was PCR. The sequencer was a HiSeq X Ten. High-throughput sequencing was used to characterize the TCR repertoires. The public reads were reanalyzed by TCRdb: fastp trimming at Q25, MiXCR alignment, in-frame beta chains only. Identical CDR3 proteins give one entry, which carries the most common genes and DNA. The table for this sample lists tens of thousands of distinct CDR3 sequences; about half of them were counted only once. Clones ranked in the top ten supply 23% of the sample. Read against the paper, the sample's time point label means: after preoperative PTX-NDP chemotherapy. Patients received paclitaxel-nedaplatin as preoperative chemotherapy before surgery. The sample belongs to a study of esophageal squamous cell carcinoma under preoperative chemotherapy (dated by TCRdb to 2016 to 2018). Regarding the research as a whole: Both tumor-infiltrating lymphocytes and peripheral blood T cells had their TCR repertoires profiled in the study. Five patients with primary esophageal squamous cell carcinoma made up the cohort. In patients with esophageal squamous cell carcinoma, the study looked at what paclitaxel-nedaplatin chemotherapy did to T-cell receptor repertoires. Repertoires from samples collected before paclitaxel-nedaplatin therapy were compared with repertoires from samples collected after the therapy.

The CDR3 totals 16 residues, both ends included. Kept here is only the CDR3 DNA, which spans 48 bases and is read in frame from base 1. According to the germline V gene, CDR1 reads SGHTA and CDR2 reads FQGNSA. What the research found in general, with its limitations: Clonotype frequencies shifted immediately and substantially under paclitaxel-nedaplatin therapy, and abundant clones were more likely to contract than to amplify. The analysis included only five patients with esophageal squamous cell carcinoma, making the cohort small. TCR diversity increased significantly in peripheral T cells after chemotherapy, but not in tumor-infiltrating lymphocytes. Post-treatment tumor-infiltrating lymphocytes appeared partly derived from peripheral T cells migrating into the tumor, not solely from local clonal changes.

This material was obtained from a patient given preoperative chemotherapy. The chain joins TRBV7-2 to TRBJ2-5, with TRBD2 identical over 9 junction bases. The J call could be wrong; TRBJ2-1 is a better fit for the DNA end. This clonotype was obtained from a human donor with esophageal squamous cell carcinoma. The donor label of this sample is uncertain. The DNA sequence is given as TGTGCCAGCAGCTTAGCGCAGGGCGGGGGGGCAAAGACCCAGTTCTTG. Protein translation: CASSLAQGGGAKTQFL.